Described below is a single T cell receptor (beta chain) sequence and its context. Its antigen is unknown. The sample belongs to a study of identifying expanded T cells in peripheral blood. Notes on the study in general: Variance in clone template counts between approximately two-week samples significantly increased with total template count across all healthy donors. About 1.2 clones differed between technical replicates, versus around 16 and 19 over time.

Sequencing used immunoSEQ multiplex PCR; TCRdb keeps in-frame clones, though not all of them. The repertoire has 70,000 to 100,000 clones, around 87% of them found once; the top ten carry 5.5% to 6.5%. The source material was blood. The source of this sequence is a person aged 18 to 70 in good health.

The CDR3 nucleotides read TGCGCCAGCAGCCAAGATCCCCGTGCAACTAATGAAAAACTGTTTTTT. Its translation: CASSQDPRATNEKLFF. V usage is TRBV4-3 and J usage is TRBJ1-4; D uncertain. Germline V gene sequence: CDR1 LGHNA, CDR2 YSLEER. The CDR3 has 16 amino acids. V dropped 0 bases and J dropped 0 bases, with 8 bases sitting between them.